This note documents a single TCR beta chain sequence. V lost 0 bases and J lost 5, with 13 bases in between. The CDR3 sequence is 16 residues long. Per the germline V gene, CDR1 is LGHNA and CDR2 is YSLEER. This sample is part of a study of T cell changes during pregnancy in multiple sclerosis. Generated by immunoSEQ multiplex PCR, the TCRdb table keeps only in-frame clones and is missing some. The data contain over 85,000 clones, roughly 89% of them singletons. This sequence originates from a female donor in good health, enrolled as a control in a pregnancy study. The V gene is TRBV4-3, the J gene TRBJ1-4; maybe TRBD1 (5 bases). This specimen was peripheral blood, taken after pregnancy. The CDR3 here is CASSQDQGRSNEKLFF. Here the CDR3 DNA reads TGCGCCAGCAGCCAAGATCAGGGCAGATCAAATGAAAAACTGTTTTTT.